This TCR beta chain is from a study of CD8+CD57+ T cells in acquired aplastic anemia. Study information: On average, sorted CD4+ and CD8+ cells gave 3 to 3.5 ug of DNA. Whole-study results and caveats: About 30 was the count of CD8+ CDR3 sequences that patients shared with controls.

The CDR3 contains 14 residues. From germline, CDR1 is ENHRY and CDR2 SYGVKD. V was pared by 10 bases and J by 4 bases, with 9 bases of the junction left unmatched. The count of this clonotype is one. The antigen is not known. According to the study, genomic DNA was the template for TCR beta VDJ and CDR3 profiling. In TCRdb, the reads were re-called with MiXCR into one record per CDR3 protein. The table shows a few hundred thousand distinct CDR3 sequences, with 34% occurring only once. J is TRBJ2-3 and V is TRBV10-3, with 9 bases fitting TRBD1. This receptor was taken from a human donor in good health, serving as a control. Sequenced sample: sorted CD4+, CD8+, or CD8+CD57+ T cells (not recorded which) from PBMCs. CDR3 sequence (DNA): TGTGCCAACGGACAGGGGAATTTCCCAGATACGCAGTATTTT. It yields the protein CANGQGNFPDTQYF.